There are a few counts of the clone carrying this T cell receptor (beta chain). Its antigen is not identified. TCRdb reprocessed the reads via MiXCR and lists one record per CDR3 protein. Of 200,000 to 250,000 distinct CDR3 sequences detected, roughly 34% appear once; the ten largest clones hold around 64%. These data are taken from a study of T cell repertoires in cytomegalovirus infection. From germline, CDR1 is LNHNV and CDR2 YYDKDF (reference sequence). V lost 5 bases and J lost 7; bases outside the gene matches: 11. The CDR3 spans 18 residues. Findings of the study overall: HLA-C-restricted CMV-specific TCR beta clonotypes were dominant in the ex vivo response. Cumulative frequency of public TCR beta families picked out carriers of CMV plus the relevant HLA.

The V call is TRBV15, the J call TRBJ2-1, with TRBD2 identical over 16 bases. This receptor was identified in a human donor in good health (CMV status not recorded). Some clones in this sample may be carry-over from other donors' samples. The sequencing here drew on CD8+ T cells from cultured PBMCs, taken from culture after CMV antigen stimulation. The chain's CDR3 is CATSEGGPGLAGGNEQFF. The CDR3 nucleotides read TGTGCCACCAGCGAGGGGGGCCCGGGACTAGCGGGGGGGAATGAGCAGTTCTTC.